One T cell receptor beta chain is described in this entry. Assay: immunoSEQ multiplex PCR; the TCRdb copy retains only in-frame clones and omits some. The data hold 300,000 to 350,000 clones, with more than 80% observed a single time. This sample is drawn from a study of blood T cell repertoires in COVID-19. CDR3 length: 15 residues. Trimming removed 2 bases from V and 5 bases from J; junction bases left unmatched: 8. Germline V lookup: CDR1 ENHRY, CDR2 SYGVKD. This sequence was found in a woman younger than 45 with COVID-19, enrolled during active disease. This chain links TRBV10-3 with TRBJ2-5, with 7 bases lining up with TRBD2. Sequenced: peripheral blood. The CDR3 spells CAISEGRGATETQYF. In nucleotides, the CDR3 is TGTGCCATCAGTGAGGGGAGGGGCGCCACGGAGACCCAGTACTTC.